A single T cell receptor beta chain is shown here with its context. Its antigen is currently unknown. The data were obtained in a study of shared clonotypes between healthy human individuals. The study, taken as a whole, reports: Estimated richness was generally greater in naive than memory subsets.

Germline CDR1 reads SGHRS; CDR2 reads YFSETQ. The CDR3 is made up of 15 amino acids. V shed 4 bases and J shed 4 bases, with 17 bases lying between them. Repertoires were generated with immunoSEQ multiplex PCR, while TCRdb's copy carries only in-frame clones and drops some. The sample has some 2.3 million clones, approximately 93% seen once. Among the donors, all were Caucasian adults who lived in Nashville, Tennessee. This TCR was recovered from a man aged 18 to 30 in good health. Some clones in this sample may be carry-over from other donors' samples. Sequenced input: naive CD4+ T cells from PBMCs. The subset is: CD45RA+ positively selected. V is TRBV5-1 and J is TRBJ1-1; a weak D match, TRBD1 (5 bases). The CDR3 is CASSPQGGVGTEAFF. CDR3 nucleotides: TGCGCCAGCAGCCCCCAGGGAGGGGTTGGCACTGAAGCTTTCTTT.